The following is a T cell receptor beta chain sequence with its context. Its cognate antigen is unknown. Other DNA sequences of this sample code for an identical CDR3. This CDR3 region has 15 residues. Germline lookup yields CDR1 MNHEY and CDR2 SMNVEV (reference sequence). Trimming took off 2 bases at V and 0 bases at J, with 8 bases between the two ends. The source of the sample is a study of cytomegalovirus exposure and HLA in healthy donors. Whole-study results and caveats: Earlier findings revealed that most TCR beta V segments proved productive either about 87% or about 30% of the time.

13 Jbeta primers and 60 Vbeta primers were used for the PCR. In the source study's methods: Among the unique TCR beta chains that a later analysis counted, about 85 million in all, roughly 11 million were shared. The assay was immunoSEQ multiplex PCR, and TCRdb's table has in-frame clones only and misses some. That table gives V, J and clone size, and the DNA gave D and trimming. The table has roughly 200,000 clones, around 77% seen once. V gene TRBV27 combines with J gene TRBJ1-5; D might be TRBD1 (6 bases). The sequenced sample was PBMCs. This sequence originates from a woman in her thirties in good health and CMV-seronegative. CDR3 sequence: CASSLQGYSNQPQHF. The CDR3 DNA reads as TGTGCCAGCAGTTTACAGGGGTATAGCAATCAGCCCCAGCATTTT.